This TCR beta chain was found in a study of human T cells and chemical hapten exposure. Study-level findings and limits: Expanded TCR sets contained significantly more large CDR3 similarity clusters than controls.

TCRdb analysed the RACE reads with MiXCR anew, one entry per CDR3 protein. This table has 340,000 or so distinct CDR3 sequences, approximately 6.9% appearing once. Deletions cut 5 bases from V and 2 bases from J, with 10 bases between. CDR3 length: 12 amino acids. Germline CDR1 and CDR2: DFQATT and SNEGSKA (reference sequence). As regards this clonotype: Its antigen is as yet unknown.

Regarding time point: patch test 1, 2 weeks after DPC sensitization. The treatment was: therapeutic diphenylcyclopropenone sensitization with weekly scalp DPC. Unfractionated whole blood was the source from which total RNA was extracted. The specimen comprised whole blood, sampled in connection with sensitization to the hapten diphenylcyclopropenone (DPC). The sequence came from a woman between 18 and 29 years old with alopecia areata. Some clones in this sample may be carry-over from other donors' samples. This sequence joins TRBV20-1 and TRBJ2-7, with unresolved D. CDR3: CSAPTGTYEQYF. DNA of the CDR3: TGCAGTGCTCCCACCGGTACCTACGAGCAGTACTTC.